Ten or more counts support the clone carrying this TCR beta chain. Its antigen is not identified. Individual cDNA molecules were tagged with unique molecular identifiers, the study reported. TCRdb re-derived calls from the 5' RACE reads in MiXCR, one entry per CDR3 protein. The table records 20,000 to 30,000 distinct CDR3 sequences, about 4.2% of them present only once. The data were obtained in a study of early T cells in non-severe SARS-CoV-2 infection. Study-wide context: Sequenced bulk RNA came from whole blood that was unsorted, and chains were unpaired. Study results and caveats: Matching against VDJdb likely underestimated virus-specific expansions, favoring anti-spike CD8.

Per germline, CDR1 LGHNA and CDR2 YNFKEQ. This CDR3 spans 16 amino acids. The germline V and J ends were trimmed by 2 bases and 0 bases, with 10 bases remaining between them. The sequence was obtained from an adult who was a healthcare worker with PCR-confirmed SARS-CoV-2 infection or an uninfected control (not recorded which). The chain couples TRBV4-2 to TRBJ1-4; unclear D gene. The sequenced material came from whole blood. CDR3 DNA: TGTGCCAGCAGCCAAACCTCCGCCGCAACTAATGAAAAACTGTTTTTT. This gives the protein CASSQTSAATNEKLFF.